A selection of T cell receptor beta chains follows, all from one sample in a study of neurological immune-mediated disorders. TCRdb re-analysed the 5' RACE reads in MiXCR, keeping a single row per CDR3 protein. Of 30,000 to 40,000 distinct CDR3 sequences in the sample, 3.5% to 4% are singletons; the top ten hold 2% to 2.5%. Sequencing used PBMCs. All receptors derive from a man aged 25-45 years with multiple sclerosis. The CDR3 runs from the conserved cysteine through the conserved F or W. The D gene is left open where the match is weak. Size is omitted from some rows. Given values are once, few, many or a class for expanded clones.

d_call: .; j_call: TRBJ2-6; clone_size: many; v_call: TRBV5-1; cdr3_nt: TGCGCCAGCAGCTCTAGCTCTGGGGCCAACGTCCTGACTTTC; cdr3_aa: CASSSSSGANVLTF
d_call: TRBD1; j_call: TRBJ1-1; clone_size: many; v_call: TRBV6-5; cdr3_nt: TGTGCCAGCAGTCTCGACAGGGTACAGGCTTTCTTT; cdr3_aa: CASSLDRVQAFF
d_call: .; j_call: TRBJ2-5; clone_size: many; v_call: TRBV10-3; cdr3_nt: TGTGCCATCAGTGAGTCGGAGGGGAGTCAAGAGACCCAGTACTTC; cdr3_aa: CAISESEGSQETQYF
d_call: TRBD1; j_call: TRBJ2-7; clone_size: few; v_call: TRBV24-1; cdr3_nt: TGTGCCACCAGTGATTCGACAGGGGGGGCCTACGAGCAGTACTTC; cdr3_aa: CATSDSTGGAYEQYF
d_call: TRBD2; j_call: TRBJ2-1; clone_size: many; v_call: TRBV24-1; cdr3_nt: TGTGCCACCAGTTCCAGCGGGGGCCCCTACAATGAGCAGTTCTTC; cdr3_aa: CATSSSGGPYNEQFF
d_call: .; j_call: TRBJ1-5; clone_size: many; v_call: TRBV20-1; cdr3_nt: TGCAGTGCTAGTAAAGGAGTAAATCAGCCCCAGCATTTT; cdr3_aa: CSASKGVNQPQHF
d_call: .; j_call: TRBJ1-1; clone_size: once; v_call: TRBV6-6; cdr3_nt: TGTGCCAGCGCGGACGGCCAGAACACTGAAGATTTCTTT; cdr3_aa: CASADGQNTEDFF
d_call: .; j_call: TRBJ2-7; clone_size: many; v_call: TRBV6-5; cdr3_nt: TGTGCCAGCCGGGACACCATCTCCTACGAGCAGTACTTC; cdr3_aa: CASRDTISYEQYF
d_call: .; j_call: TRBJ1-6; clone_size: many; v_call: TRBV7-9; cdr3_nt: TGTGCCAGCAGCGAGGGCACGAGGCAAGACTCACCCCTCCACTTT; cdr3_aa: CASSEGTRQDSPLHF
d_call: .; j_call: TRBJ2-7; clone_size: many; v_call: TRBV12-3/TRBV12-4; cdr3_nt: TGTGCCAGCAGTCCCCACCTGACAGATTACGAGCAGTACTTC; cdr3_aa: CASSPHLTDYEQYF
d_call: TRBD1; j_call: TRBJ2-5; clone_size: many; v_call: TRBV15; cdr3_nt: TGTGCCACCAGCAGATGGGACAGCCAAGAGACCCAGTACTTC; cdr3_aa: CATSRWDSQETQYF
d_call: .; j_call: TRBJ2-5; clone_size: .; v_call: TRBV7-2; cdr3_nt: TGTGCCAGCAGCTCCTGGGGGGAGGCGGAGACCCAGTACTTC; cdr3_aa: CASSSWGEAETQYF
d_call: .; j_call: TRBJ2-2; clone_size: many; v_call: TRBV7-7; cdr3_nt: TGTGCTAGCAGTTCAACAGGGAACACCGGGGAGCTGTTTTTT; cdr3_aa: CASSSTGNTGELFF
d_call: TRBD1; j_call: TRBJ1-1; clone_size: few; v_call: TRBV7-8; cdr3_nt: TGTGCCAGCAGCTTTGGACAGGGCACTGAAGCTTTCTTT; cdr3_aa: CASSFGQGTEAFF
d_call: .; j_call: TRBJ2-7; clone_size: few; v_call: TRBV13; cdr3_nt: TGTGCCAGCAGCTTATTGGGCTACGAGCAGTACTTC; cdr3_aa: CASSLLGYEQYF
d_call: .; j_call: TRBJ1-1; clone_size: many; v_call: TRBV20-1; cdr3_nt: TGCAGTGCTAGAGGACTCACGAACACTGAAGCTTTCTTT; cdr3_aa: CSARGLTNTEAFF
d_call: .; j_call: TRBJ2-5; clone_size: .; v_call: TRBV28; cdr3_nt: TGTGCCAGCAGTTCCTCTCAAGAGGGCGCCGTCGAGACCCAGTACTTC; cdr3_aa: CASSSSQEGAVETQYF
d_call: .; j_call: TRBJ1-1; clone_size: many; v_call: TRBV5-1; cdr3_nt: TGCGCCAGCAGCTTGAGCATGAACACTGAAGCTTTCTTT; cdr3_aa: CASSLSMNTEAFF
d_call: .; j_call: TRBJ2-7; clone_size: many; v_call: TRBV10-1; cdr3_nt: TGCGCCAGCAGTGAGGTCACCTACGAGCAGTACTTC; cdr3_aa: CASSEVTYEQYF
d_call: .; j_call: TRBJ2-5; clone_size: many; v_call: TRBV12-3/TRBV12-4; cdr3_nt: TGTGCCAGCAGTTTTCGGGGGACCCAGTACTTC; cdr3_aa: CASSFRGTQYF
d_call: .; j_call: TRBJ1-2; clone_size: many; v_call: TRBV12-3/TRBV12-4; cdr3_nt: TGTGCCAGCAGTATGTGGGGCATAGAAGCTAACTATGGCTACACCTTC; cdr3_aa: CASSMWGIEANYGYTF
d_call: .; j_call: TRBJ2-2; clone_size: few; v_call: TRBV24-1; cdr3_nt: TGTGCCACCATGCCGGGCAGGGCGAACACCGGGGAGCTGTTTTTT; cdr3_aa: CATMPGRANTGELFF
d_call: .; j_call: TRBJ2-1; clone_size: many; v_call: TRBV5-1; cdr3_nt: TGCGCCAGCAGCTTGGCCACCTCCTACAATGAGCAGTTCTTC; cdr3_aa: CASSLATSYNEQFF
d_call: .; j_call: TRBJ1-2; clone_size: many; v_call: TRBV20-1; cdr3_nt: TGCAGTGCTAGAGAAAATGGAGGCTATGGCTACACCTTC; cdr3_aa: CSARENGGYGYTF
d_call: .; j_call: TRBJ1-2; clone_size: many; v_call: TRBV12-3/TRBV12-4; cdr3_nt: TGTGCCAGCAGTTCCATTACAGGGATCGGCTACACCTTC; cdr3_aa: CASSSITGIGYTF
d_call: .; j_call: TRBJ1-2; clone_size: many; v_call: TRBV10-3; cdr3_nt: TGTGCCATCAGTGAGTCAGCGTTTAAGGTGACGGGCTACACCTTC; cdr3_aa: CAISESAFKVTGYTF
d_call: TRBD1; j_call: TRBJ2-7; clone_size: many; v_call: TRBV7-2; cdr3_nt: TGTGCCAGCAGCACCCGATCCTACAGGGGCACCTACGAGCAGTACTTC; cdr3_aa: CASSTRSYRGTYEQYF
d_call: .; j_call: TRBJ1-5; clone_size: many; v_call: TRBV3-1; cdr3_nt: TGTGCCAGCAGCCAAGGCCCTGAGCCCCAGCATTTT; cdr3_aa: CASSQGPEPQHF
d_call: TRBD1; j_call: TRBJ1-1; clone_size: many; v_call: TRBV20-1; cdr3_nt: TGCAGTGCTAGAGATCCGACAGGGGGCAAGACTGAAGCTTTCTTT; cdr3_aa: CSARDPTGGKTEAFF
d_call: .; j_call: TRBJ1-5; clone_size: .; v_call: TRBV20-1; cdr3_nt: TGCAGTGCCCACGGGTCATCGGGCAATCAGCCCCAGCATTTT; cdr3_aa: CSAHGSSGNQPQHF
d_call: .; j_call: TRBJ1-5; clone_size: many; v_call: TRBV19; cdr3_nt: TGTGCCAGTAGTATAGGTTTAACGGCCCAGCATTTT; cdr3_aa: CASSIGLTAQHF
d_call: .; j_call: TRBJ1-1; clone_size: many; v_call: TRBV5-4; cdr3_nt: TGTGCCAGCAGCCTGGGACATGGGGACACTGAAGCTTTCTTT; cdr3_aa: CASSLGHGDTEAFF
d_call: .; j_call: TRBJ2-7; clone_size: .; v_call: TRBV5-6; cdr3_nt: TGTGCCAGCAGCCCGGGGCTCGCGGGCTACGAGCAGTACTTC; cdr3_aa: CASSPGLAGYEQYF
d_call: TRBD1; j_call: TRBJ1-4; clone_size: many; v_call: TRBV6-5; cdr3_nt: TGTGCCAGCAGTCCAGGGGGCTCGAGGAGAGAAAAACTGTTTTTT; cdr3_aa: CASSPGGSRREKLFF
d_call: .; j_call: TRBJ2-1; clone_size: many; v_call: TRBV7-7; cdr3_nt: TGTGCTAGCAGCTTAGCGCAGAGCAATGAGCAGTTCTTC; cdr3_aa: CASSLAQSNEQFF
d_call: TRBD1; j_call: TRBJ1-2; clone_size: many; v_call: TRBV3-1; cdr3_nt: TGTGCCAGCAGCCCCTCAGGACAGGGCATCAATGGCTACACCTTC; cdr3_aa: CASSPSGQGINGYTF